The 21 T cell receptor beta chains presented below share a single source sample, sequenced in a study of shared clonotypes between healthy human individuals. Here immunoSEQ multiplex PCR was the method, and the copy in TCRdb shows in-frame clones only, minus some. The sample has about 1.5 million clones; approximately 98% are singletons. Sequences were obtained from naive CD4+ T cells sorted from blood. The sample's subset: CD45RA+ positively selected. The receptors stem from a man under 40 in good health.

This chain uses TRBV19 with TRBJ2-1; TRBD2 agrees at 7 bases. Germline values: CDR1 LNHDA, CDR2 SQIVND (reference sequence). This CDR3 spans 14 amino acids. J gave up 6 bases and V 3 bases, and 5 bases lay outside the gene matches. CDR3 nucleotide sequence: TGTGCCAGTAGTATGCCGGGGGGTGCCAATGAGCAGTTCTTC. Amino acid sequence: CASSMPGGANEQFF.

The chain is built from TRBV7-9 and TRBJ2-6; TRBD1 agrees at 9 bases. The J segment lost 4 bases and the V segment lost 5 bases, leaving 9 bases of the junction unmatched. In germline, CDR1 is SEHNR, CDR2 FQNEAQ (reference sequence). The CDR3 has 17 amino acids. This chain's CDR3 is CASSLGQGVRGANVLTF. In DNA, the CDR3 is TGTGCCAGCAGCCTGGGACAGGGAGTGAGGGGGGCCAACGTCCTGACTTTC.

The chain employs TRBV7-2 and TRBJ2-1; D remains ambiguous. Trimming removed 5 bases at V and 6 bases at J, with 5 bases between. Germline-derived CDR1 and CDR2 are SGHTA and FQGNSA. The CDR3 sequence is 11 residues long. DNA for the CDR3: TGTGCCAGCAGCAGGACCAATGAGCAGTTCTTC. Its protein is CASSRTNEQFF.

This clone was recorded only once. The chain combines TRBV9 with TRBJ2-7; D not certain. Looked up from germline, CDR1 is SGDLS and CDR2 is YYNGEE. Trimming left V 3 bases short and J 0 bases short, with 10 bases between. The CDR3 totals 14 residues. The DNA for the CDR3 is TGTGCCAGCAGCGCCAACTTAGACTCCTACGAGCAGTACTTC. Its protein is CASSANLDSYEQYF.

The V and J genes are TRBV4-1 and TRBJ2-7; D gene uncertain. The V end was cut by 0 bases, the J end by 3 bases, with 9 bases between. Germline assignment: CDR1 MGHRA and CDR2 YSYEKL. The CDR3 covers 14 residues. The CDR3 region is CASSQDDGVYEQYF. The CDR3 nucleotides read TGCGCCAGCAGCCAAGATGATGGGGTCTACGAGCAGTACTTC.

Comment on this clone: Within the sample, other DNA sequences also encode this same CDR3. The CDR3 nucleotides read TGTGCCAGCAGCTTTTTAGACGAGCAGTACTTC. Translation gives CASSFLDEQYF. The rearrangement uses TRBV5-5 and TRBJ2-7; no firm D call. Trimming took 2 bases from V and 5 from J, leaving 5 bases between them. This CDR3 spans 11 amino acids. Germline V lookup: CDR1 SGHKS, CDR2 YYEKEE (reference sequence).

The V gene is TRBV5-1, the J gene TRBJ2-7; D is uncertain. The germline V gene has CDR1 SGHRS and CDR2 YFSETQ. The CDR3 is made up of 15 amino acids. V was cut by 0 bases and J by 2 bases, with 12 bases left in between. CDR3 in DNA: TGCGCCAGCAGCTTGGTTAGTGGGTTACCCTACGAGCAGTACTTC. This gives the protein CASSLVSGLPYEQYF.

This chain joins TRBV21-1 and TRBJ1-2; the DNA was not used to check the table's D call, TRBD1. TRBV21-1 counts as a pseudogene. The CDR3 has 14 amino acids. The CDR3 loop is CASTVVGQAYGYTF. CDR3 nucleotides: TGTGCCAGCACAGTAGTGGGACAGGCCTATGGCTACACCTTC.

This sequence joins TRBV6-1 and TRBJ2-5; 8 nucleotides agree with TRBD1. CDR3 length: 13 amino acids. Germline lookup yields CDR1 MNHNS and CDR2 SASEGT. Trimming cost V 9 bases and J 4 bases; bases outside gene matches: 7. In DNA form, the CDR3 reads TGTGCCAGTAGGACAGGGCAGCCAGAGACCCAGTACTTC. Residues: CASRTGQPETQYF.

The chain carries TRBV18 and TRBJ2-3; TRBD1 is a possible D gene (6 bases). Germline values: CDR1 KGHSH, CDR2 LQKENI. The germline V and J ends were trimmed by 5 bases and 0 bases, with 12 bases remaining between them. The CDR3 totals 15 residues. The CDR3 DNA reads TGTGCCAGCTCAAGACAGGCTCCTAGCACAGATACGCAGTATTTT. The encoded protein is CASSRQAPSTDTQYF. Full variable domain (missing parts from reference TRBV18 and TRBJ2-3): NAGVMQNPRHLVRRRGQEARLRCSPMKGHSHVYWYRQLPEEGLKFMVYLQKENIIDESGMPKERFSAEFPKEGPSILRIQQVVRGDSAAYFCASSRQAPSTDTQYFGPGTRLTVL.

The chain couples TRBV6-5 to TRBJ1-2; 7 nucleotides align to TRBD1. Losses at the gene ends were 4 bases for V and 5 bases for J; bases not matched to a gene: 10. This CDR3 has 15 amino acids. Germline V gene data show CDR1 as MNHEY and CDR2 as SVGAGI. The CDR3 DNA sequence: TGTGCCAGCAGTTCGACAGGGCTGCGGCGGTATGGCTACACCTTC. It encodes CASSSTGLRRYGYTF.

This clone was seen only once. This chain joins TRBV5-1 and TRBJ1-1; D might be TRBD1 (6 bases). The CDR3 loop spans 14 amino acids. Germline-derived CDR1 and CDR2 are SGHRS and YFSETQ. V shed 2 bases and J shed 3 bases, with 11 bases lying between them. The DNA of the CDR3 is TGCGCCAGCAGCTTTAGGGGGTATGACACTGAAGCTTTCTTT. It codes for CASSFRGYDTEAFF. The whole variable domain, filled in from reference TRBV5-1 and TRBJ1-1, reads KAGVTQTPRYLIKTRGQQVTLSCSPISGHRSVSWYQQTPGQGLQFLFEYFSETQRNKGNFPGRFSGRQFSNSRSEMNVSTLELGDSALYLCASSFRGYDTEAFFGQGTRLTVV.

The V call is TRBV10-3, the J call TRBJ2-2; 8 nucleotides align to TRBD1. Unmatched junction bases numbered 4, after V lost 8 bases and J lost 5 bases. Germline V lookup: CDR1 ENHRY, CDR2 SYGVKD. The CDR3 is 13 amino acids. The CDR3 DNA sequence: TGTGCCATCTTCGGACAGGGAACCGGGGAGCTGTTTTTT. It codes for CAIFGQGTGELFF.

The chain combines TRBV7-6 with TRBJ2-5; tentatively, D is TRBD1 (6 bases). CDR3 length: 15 residues. Per germline, CDR1 SGHVS and CDR2 FNYEAQ. The V end was cut by 7 bases, the J end by 1 base, with 16 bases between. The CDR3 DNA sequence: TGTGCCAGCACCTCGAGTGAGGACAGCCAAGAGACCCAGTACTTC. Its translation is CASTSSEDSQETQYF.

This chain connects TRBV27 to TRBJ2-7; TRBD2 is a possible D gene (5 bases). CDR3 length: 14 residues. The V gene lost 2 bases and the J gene lost 2 bases, with 10 bases spanning the gap. Germline V gene sequence: CDR1 MNHEY, CDR2 SMNVEV (reference sequence). Written as DNA, the CDR3 is TGTGCCAGCAGTTTAAAGCGGAATGCCTACGAGCAGTACTTC. Translating it yields CASSLKRNAYEQYF.

Only one count was recorded for this clone. The chain is built from TRBV5-4 and TRBJ2-3; possible D gene TRBD2, 6 bases. Trimming pared 4 bases from V and 1 base from J, leaving 16 bases between. Per the germline V gene, CDR1 is SGHNT and CDR2 is YYREEE (reference sequence). This CDR3 comprises 16 residues. This CDR3 is CASSGEEVSGTDTQYF. In DNA, the CDR3 is TGTGCCAGCAGCGGGGAGGAGGTTAGCGGCACAGATACGCAGTATTTT.

This chain uses TRBV5-5 with TRBJ2-7, with unresolved D. With 0 bases removed from V and 5 bases from J, the gap between germline ends came to 15 bases. Germline V gene lookup returns CDR1 SGHKS and CDR2 YYEKEE (reference sequence). The CDR3 has 15 amino acids. CDR3 loop: CASSLGGRPTHEQYF. CDR3 bases: TGTGCCAGCAGCTTGGGCGGTCGTCCTACACACGAGCAGTACTTC.

The chain joins TRBV7-6 to TRBJ2-2, with a weak D call TRBD2 (6 bases). Trimming stripped 4 bases from V and 6 bases from J, with 18 bases between. Germline CDR1 is SGHVS and CDR2 is FNYEAQ. This CDR3 region has 16 residues. The CDR3: CASSSGTGEDAGELFF. The CDR3 nucleotides are TGTGCCAGCAGCTCCGGGACTGGGGAGGACGCCGGGGAGCTGTTTTTT.

This clone was picked up one time. The rearrangement joins TRBV10-3 to TRBJ2-6; 9 bases map to TRBD1. Germline V gives CDR1 ENHRY, CDR2 SYGVKD. Trimming took 6 bases from V and 0 from J; bases not matched to a gene: 3. The CDR3 has 16 residues. The CDR3: CAIRTGGSSGANVLTF. In DNA, the CDR3 is TGTGCCATCAGAACAGGGGGCAGCTCTGGGGCCAACGTCCTGACTTTC.

This sequence joins TRBV7-3 and TRBJ1-1, with 9 bases identical to TRBD1. V was clipped by 2 bases and J by 6 bases; unmatched bases: 10. There are 16 residues in the CDR3. Germline CDR1 and CDR2: SGHTA and FQGTGA. The CDR3 reads CASSLYQDRGLSEAFF. CDR3 in DNA: TGTGCCAGCAGCTTATATCAGGACAGGGGCTTGTCTGAAGCTTTCTTT.

This clone has a single count. The chain has TRBV7-9 and TRBJ1-4, with a weak D call TRBD1 (5 bases). CDR1 and CDR2 (germline): SEHNR, FQNEAQ (reference sequence). V lost 5 bases and J 6 bases, leaving 16 bases between the germline ends. The CDR3 length is 15 residues. The CDR3 protein is CASSHAGAGDEKLFF. The DNA of the CDR3 is TGTGCCAGCAGCCACGCCGGGGCCGGCGATGAAAAACTGTTTTTT.